This TCR beta chain is from a study of somatic mutations in cytotoxic T cells in rheumatoid arthritis. Findings and caveats of the study: Age-dependent increases in CD8+ clonality occurred in rheumatoid arthritis patients but not in healthy controls.

Repertoires were generated with immunoSEQ multiplex PCR, while TCRdb's copy carries only in-frame clones and drops some. The table has 20,000 or so clones, around four fifths seen once; the top ten hold over 12%. Concerning this clone itself: The antigen is unknown.

Germline values: CDR1 MDHEN, CDR2 SYDVKM. The CDR3 covers 18 residues. Between the trimmed V and J ends, which lost 5 bases and 2 bases, there was a span of 21 bases. This TCR derives from an adult with rheumatoid arthritis. Material for sequencing was CD8+ T cells sorted from blood. The chain joins TRBV28 to TRBJ2-2; D might be TRBD1 or TRBD2, each matching 5 bases. The CDR3 nucleotides are TGTGCCAGCAGTCTTCTCAACCCCGGGACGGAAAACACCGGGGAGCTGTTTTTT. It yields the protein CASSLLNPGTENTGELFF. The complete variable domain, with remaining parts taken from reference TRBV28 and TRBJ2-2, reads DVKVTQSSRYLVKRTGEKVFLECVQDMDHENMFWYRQDPGLGLRLIYFSYDVKMKEKGDIPEGYSVSREKKERFSLILESASTNQTSMYLCASSLLNPGTENTGELFFGEGSRLTVL.